A single sample gave rise to the 19 T cell receptor beta chains below, sequenced in a study of identical twins. Using its own MiXCR run on the 5' RACE reads, TCRdb lists one record per CDR3 protein. The sample shows approximately 94,000 distinct CDR3 sequences, about 6% of them seen only once. Sequencing was done on a sample of memory T cells sorted from blood. The origin of the receptors is a woman in her forties or fifties in good health.

Comment on this clonotype: This may arise from a read error, as a much more abundant clone is one base away. CDR3 amino acids: CASSEGQSANYAYTF. DNA for the CDR3: TGTGCCAGCAGTGAAGGGCAGTCTGCTAACTATGCCTACACCTTC. The rearrangement links TRBV6-1 to TRBJ1-2; no reliable D call. The CDR3 has 15 amino acids. Germline V lookup: CDR1 MNHNS, CDR2 SASEGT.

This clonotype was counted at least ten times. The J gene is TRBJ2-1, the V gene TRBV30; 10 nucleotides agree with TRBD1. The CDR3 totals 14 residues. Germline V lookup: CDR1 GTSNPN, CDR2 SVGIG (reference sequence). V lost 2 bases to trimming and J lost 5 bases; unmatched junction nucleotides: 3. CDR3 in DNA: TGTGCCTGGAGTACCGGGACAGGGGACAATGAGCAGTTCTTC. As protein: CAWSTGTGDNEQFF.

This clonotype was detected ten times or more. This chain connects TRBV28 to TRBJ2-7; TRBD2 matches at 12 bases. V lost 4 bases, J lost 4 bases, and 11 bases stayed unmatched. Germline assignment: CDR1 MDHEN and CDR2 SYDVKM. The CDR3 length is 17 residues. CDR3 protein: CASSSTQTSGSLYEQYF. The CDR3 region has the DNA TGTGCCAGCAGTTCAACCCAGACTAGCGGGAGTCTATACGAGCAGTACTTC.

The chain joins TRBV12-3 or TRBV12-4 to TRBJ1-1; no definite D call. Trimming removed 5 bases from V and 1 base from J, with 8 bases in between. There are 13 residues in the CDR3. CDR3 bases: TGTGCCAGCAGTCTCCAGCGGAACACTGAAGCTTTCTTT. This codes for CASSLQRNTEAFF.

The sample holds many counts of this clonotype. This chain joins TRBV29-1 and TRBJ2-7; D is perhaps TRBD1 (5 bases). The CDR3 is 11 residues long. Germline values: CDR1 SQVTM, CDR2 ANQGSEA. Trimming shortened V by 6 bases and J by 4 bases, and 10 bases separated the two germline ends. The CDR3 nucleotides read TGCAGCGTGGCCTCAGGGTACGAGCAGTACTTC. Its translation is CSVASGYEQYF.

This clonotype was detected ten times or more. This chain joins TRBV20-1 and TRBJ2-2; D may be TRBD1 (5 bases). Germline CDR1 DFQATT, CDR2 SNEGSKA (reference sequence). This CDR3 region has 15 residues. Trimming stripped 0 bases from V and 1 base from J, with 9 bases between. Here the CDR3 DNA reads TGCAGTGCTAGAGATCCCGACAGGAACACCGGGGAGCTGTTTTTT. Protein product: CSARDPDRNTGELFF.

In its sample, this clonotype was seen a few times. The chain couples TRBV20-1 to TRBJ2-7, with D uncertain. This CDR3 is 13 amino acids long. Germline CDR1 and CDR2: DFQATT and SNEGSKA (reference sequence). V lost 0 bases and J 0 bases, leaving 6 bases between the germline ends. CDR3 loop: CSAREVSSYEQYF. CDR3 coding DNA: TGCAGTGCTAGAGAAGTGAGCTCCTACGAGCAGTACTTC.

J is TRBJ1-2 and V is TRBV27; tentative D call: TRBD1 (5 bases). Germline values: CDR1 MNHEY, CDR2 SMNVEV (reference sequence). The V end lost 0 bases, the J end lost 7 bases, and 12 bases lay between the germline ends. The CDR3 sequence is 14 residues long. Written as DNA, the CDR3 is TGTGCCAGCAGTTTATCGGCCACAGGTCTTGGCTACACCTTC. It yields the protein CASSLSATGLGYTF.

This clonotype was observed a few times. V and J are TRBV10-3 and TRBJ2-7, with 9 bases lining up with TRBD1. Per the germline V gene, CDR1 is ENHRY and CDR2 is SYGVKD. V lost 7 bases to trimming and J lost 3 bases; unmatched junction nucleotides: 10. This CDR3 spans 15 amino acids. CDR3 bases: TGTGCCATCAACCAACGGGACAGGGAAAACTACGAGCAGTACTTC. It specifies CAINQRDRENYEQYF.

The CDR3 region has the DNA TGTGCCACCAGTGCTGGGACGGACGATAGCACAGATACGCAGTATTTT. Its protein is CATSAGTDDSTDTQYF. The gene calls are TRBV24-1 and TRBJ2-3; D is possibly TRBD1 or TRBD2 (5 bases each). The germline CDR1 and CDR2 sequences are KGHDR and SFDVKD. Trimming took off 5 bases at V and 0 bases at J, with 14 bases between the two ends. The CDR3 consists of 16 residues.

Many counts were recorded for this clonotype. The V and J genes are TRBV7-2 and TRBJ2-7; D possibly corresponds to TRBD2 (5 bases). V shed 5 bases and J shed 2 bases, with 16 bases lying between them. The germline V gene encodes CDR1 SGHTA and CDR2 FQGNSA. This CDR3 is built from 15 residues. In DNA form, the CDR3 reads TGTGCCAGCAGCCTCGTGAGGGTACCCACCTACGAGCAGTACTTC. Encoded protein: CASSLVRVPTYEQYF.

This clonotype has a count of ten or more. V gene TRBV6-1 combines with J gene TRBJ1-1; perhaps TRBD1 as D (5 bases). The CDR3 length is 12 residues. The germline V gene encodes CDR1 MNHNS and CDR2 SASEGT. V lost 7 bases and J lost 2, with 8 bases in between. The CDR3 DNA reads TGTGCCAGCATCAGGGTTAACACTGAAGCTTTCTTT. It translates to CASIRVNTEAFF.

This clonotype was seen at least ten times. V gene TRBV20-1 combines with J gene TRBJ2-3; 13 bases are a match to TRBD2. V dropped 5 bases and J dropped 1; count of bases not matched to a gene: 9. This CDR3 comprises 17 residues. CDR1 and CDR2 from the germline V gene are DFQATT and SNEGSKA (reference sequence). This CDR3 is CSALWTSGRRGTDTQYF. CDR3 nucleotides: TGCAGTGCTCTTTGGACTAGCGGGAGAAGAGGCACAGATACGCAGTATTTT.

V usage is TRBV19 and J usage is TRBJ2-1; D gene unclear. The CDR3 has 12 amino acids. The V end was cut by 7 bases, the J end by 8 bases, with 12 bases between. CDR1 and CDR2 from the germline V gene are LNHDA and SQIVND (reference sequence). The CDR3: CASTTSTYEQFF. DNA for the CDR3: TGTGCCAGTACAACCTCTACATATGAGCAGTTCTTC.

This clonotype is termed medium-sized. J is TRBJ2-6 and V is TRBV11-2; TRBD2 aligns across 12 bases. The CDR3 is 20 amino acids. J gave up 2 bases and V 1 base, and 9 bases lay outside the gene matches. CDR1 SGHAT and CDR2 FQNNGV come from the germline V gene. CDR3 residues: CASSLGILAGGPAGANVLTF. CDR3 bases: TGTGCCAGCAGCTTAGGAATTCTAGCGGGAGGGCCTGCTGGGGCCAACGTCCTGACTTTC.

This clonotype was counted between two and nine times. The gene calls are TRBV29-1 and TRBJ2-5; no reliable D call. Trimming left V 4 bases short and J 3 bases short, with 6 bases between. Germline V gene lookup returns CDR1 SQVTM and CDR2 ANQGSEA. The CDR3 totals 11 residues. In nucleotides, the CDR3 is TGCAGCGTTGCGGCAGAAGAGACCCAGTACTTC. This gives the protein CSVAAEETQYF.

This chain links TRBV19 with TRBJ1-3, with a tentative D call TRBD1 (5 bases). The CDR3 is made up of 15 amino acids. V shed 0 bases and J shed 2 bases, with 8 bases lying between them. Germline CDR1 is LNHDA and CDR2 is SQIVND (reference sequence). The CDR3 here is CASSIEPGAGNTIYF. CDR3 bases: TGTGCCAGTAGTATAGAGCCGGGGGCTGGAAACACCATATATTTT.

This clonotype was seen at least ten times. For the CDR3, the DNA is TGCGCCAGCAGCTTGGGTGAAGGCAGTAACACCATATATTTT. It yields the protein CASSLGEGSNTIYF. The chain has TRBV5-1 and TRBJ1-3; no definite D call. Germline V CDR1 and CDR2: SGHRS, YFSETQ. The CDR3 has 14 residues. Between the trimmed V and J ends, which lost 0 bases and 7 bases, there was a span of 11 bases.

This clonotype was detected ten times or more. The rearrangement joins TRBV11-3 to TRBJ2-1; 14 nucleotides match TRBD2. Trimming cost V 5 bases and J 4 bases; bases outside gene matches: 10. Germline lookup yields CDR1 SGHNT and CDR2 YENEEA. The CDR3 extends over 18 amino acids. The CDR3 DNA follows: TGTGCCAGCAGCCCACGAGGGACTAGCGGGGGCCTTTACAATGAGCAGTTCTTC. Encoded protein: CASSPRGTSGGLYNEQFF.